These 13 T cell receptor beta chains originate from one sample sequenced in a study of T cell repertoires in cytomegalovirus infection. Each CDR3 protein is one row after TCRdb ran MiXCR on the reads. In the table there are roughly 860,000 distinct CDR3 sequences, around a third of which are singletons. These TCRs are of unknown antigen specificity. This specimen consisted of cultured CD8+ T cells from PBMCs, obtained from culture after CMV antigen stimulation. All receptors derive from a human donor in good health (CMV status not recorded). Some clones in this sample may be carry-over from other donors' samples.

The CDR3 reads CASSMNSLQPQHF. The CDR3 nucleotides read TGTGCCAGCAGCATGAACAGTTTGCAGCCCCAGCATTTT. This sequence joins TRBV6-2 or TRBV6-3 and TRBJ1-5; no clear D gene. The CDR3 has 13 residues. Germline CDR1 is MNHEY and CDR2 is SVGEGT. Trimming removed 6 bases from V and 7 bases from J, with 13 bases in between.

The rearrangement joins TRBV27 to TRBJ2-6; no reliable D call. The CDR3 consists of 16 residues. Trimming shortened V by 3 bases and J by 0 bases, and 9 bases separated the two germline ends. Germline V gene data show CDR1 as MNHEY and CDR2 as SMNVEV (reference sequence). CDR3 bases: TGTGCCAGCAGTTTTTTCCCATCCTCTGGGGCCAACGTCCTGACTTTC. Translating it yields CASSFFPSSGANVLTF.

The CDR3 sequence: CASSQDPGGVGGYTF. The CDR3 DNA reads as TGCGCCAGCAGCCAAGATCCAGGGGGCGTGGGTGGCTACACCTTC. The chain couples TRBV4-1 to TRBJ1-2, with 8 bases matching TRBD1. Germline V gene sequence: CDR1 MGHRA, CDR2 YSYEKL. V trimming: 0 bases; J trimming: 7 bases; junction bases outside the gene matches: 7. This CDR3 region has 15 residues.

This clonotype was counted many times. This chain connects TRBV7-8 to TRBJ1-2, with a tentative D call TRBD1 (6 bases). This CDR3 spans 14 amino acids. V lost 4 bases and J 4 bases, leaving 13 bases between the germline ends. Germline V CDR1 and CDR2: SGHVS, FQNEAQ. The CDR3 spells CASSSGQLIYGYTF. CDR3 DNA: TGTGCCAGCAGCTCAGGACAGCTAATCTATGGCTACACCTTC. Together with reference TRBV7-8 and TRBJ1-2, the CDR3 gives the full variable domain: GAGVSQSPRYKVAKRGQDVALRCDPISGHVSLFWYQQALGQGPEFLTYFQNEAQLDKSGLPSDRFFAERPEGSVSTLKIQRTQQEDSAVYLCASSSGQLIYGYTFGSGTRLTVV.

Only a few counts were recorded for this clonotype. The chain has TRBV7-9 and TRBJ2-5; D not certain. This CDR3 region has 12 residues. From germline, CDR1 is SEHNR and CDR2 FQNEAQ (reference sequence). Trimming shortened V by 5 bases and J by 5 bases, and 9 bases separated the two germline ends. The CDR3 DNA sequence: TGTGCCAGCAGCCCCTGGCGTGAGACCCAGTACTTC. Translating gives CASSPWRETQYF.

The V gene is TRBV5-6, the J gene TRBJ1-1, with D uncertain. CDR1 is SGHDT, CDR2 YYEEEE, per germline. This CDR3 has 12 amino acids. Trimming cost V 4 bases and J 10 bases, with 14 bases left between them. CDR3 DNA sequence: TGTGCCAGCAGCCCGGGCGCCGTAGGAGCTTTCTTT. Its protein product is CASSPGAVGAFF.

This clonotype was counted between two and nine times. This CDR3 is CASSPAVGYEQYF. CDR3 nucleotides: TGTGCCAGCAGCCCGGCGGTGGGGTACGAGCAGTACTTC. This chain joins TRBV7-9 and TRBJ2-7; D gene uncertain. The CDR3 is made up of 13 amino acids. Trimming stripped 5 bases from V and 4 bases from J, with 12 bases between. CDR1 and CDR2 from the germline V gene are SEHNR and FQNEAQ (reference sequence).

The chain employs TRBV18 and TRBJ2-1; D possibly corresponds to TRBD2 (5 bases). The CDR3 loop spans 15 amino acids. CDR1 KGHSH and CDR2 LQKENI come from the germline V gene. V lost 6 bases to trimming and J lost 0 bases, with 12 bases between them. The CDR3 sequence is CASSPEAYSYNEQFF. The CDR3 DNA reads as TGTGCCAGCTCTCCGGAGGCATACTCCTACAATGAGCAGTTCTTC.

The genes are TRBV27 and TRBJ2-5; TRBD1 aligns across 9 bases. This CDR3 region has 14 residues. The junction had 7 bases not matched to a gene; V was cut back by 7 bases and J by 4 bases. Germline loops: CDR1 MNHEY, CDR2 SMNVEV (reference sequence). CDR3 nucleotides: TGTGCCAGCAATCACAGGGGGCACGGAGAGACCCAGTACTTC. It encodes CASNHRGHGETQYF.

The sample holds one count of this clonotype. This chain uses TRBV6-5 with TRBJ2-7; the match to TRBD1 covers 7 bases. This CDR3 is 14 amino acids long. V was clipped by 7 bases and J by 1 base; unmatched bases: 7. CDR1 MNHEY and CDR2 SVGAGI come from the germline V gene. CDR3 residues: CASTRTGTSYEQYF. In DNA, the CDR3 is TGTGCCAGCACCCGGACAGGTACTTCCTACGAGCAGTACTTC.

This clonotype came up a few times. The chain joins TRBV12-3 or TRBV12-4 to TRBJ1-2, with TRBD1 as a possible D gene (5 bases). This CDR3 contains 13 residues. Trimming removed 4 bases from V and 5 bases from J, with 11 bases in between. The CDR3, as DNA: TGTGCCAGCAGTTACGGGACCGCATATGGCTACACCTTC. This codes for CASSYGTAYGYTF.

This clonotype was seen a handful of times. The chain joins TRBV7-2 to TRBJ1-1, with D tentatively TRBD1 (6 bases). Trimming pared 3 bases from V and 1 base from J, leaving 15 bases between. The CDR3 runs 16 residues. Germline CDR1 reads SGHTA; CDR2 reads FQGNSA. The CDR3 coding sequence is TGTGCCAGCAGCTTGGGGGGGGGCGGCCGGAACACTGAAGCTTTCTTT. It specifies CASSLGGGGRNTEAFF.

In nucleotides, the CDR3 is TGTGCCACCCGAGTACCTGAAGCTTTCTTT. Amino acid sequence: CATRVPEAFF. The rearrangement links TRBV6-1 to TRBJ1-1; no clear D. The V end was cut by 10 bases, the J end by 6 bases, with 9 bases between. Germline-derived CDR1 and CDR2 are MNHNS and SASEGT. The CDR3 has 10 residues.